This T cell receptor (beta chain) comes out of a study of T cells in women clearing cervical HPV infection. About the research overall: Donors had HPV16-related CIN3 or worse; 2 had invasive cancer.

Germline CDR1 SGHTA, CDR2 FQGNSA. The length of the CDR3 is 14 residues. TCRdb's copy holds only in-frame clones and misses some; the assay was immunoSEQ multiplex PCR. The sample totals fewer than 40,000 clones. With regard to this clone: The germline gene is not matched at one end of the junction; a read error may be the cause. The read ends 3 residues early relative to the CDR3; the germline J gene fills the gap. Distinct nucleotide sequences in the sample also encode this CDR3.

The material sequenced was blood buffy coat. The clonotype originates from a woman between 18 and 70 years old with a cervical HPV16 infection that either progressed to CIN3+ or cleared (not recorded which). The chain employs TRBV7-2 and TRBJ1-3; perhaps TRBD1 as D (6 bases). Partial CDR3 DNA: TGTGCCAGCAGCTTGGCAGGGGCTGGAAACACA. As protein: CASSLAGAGNT. The whole CDR3 protein is CASSLAGAGNTIYF.